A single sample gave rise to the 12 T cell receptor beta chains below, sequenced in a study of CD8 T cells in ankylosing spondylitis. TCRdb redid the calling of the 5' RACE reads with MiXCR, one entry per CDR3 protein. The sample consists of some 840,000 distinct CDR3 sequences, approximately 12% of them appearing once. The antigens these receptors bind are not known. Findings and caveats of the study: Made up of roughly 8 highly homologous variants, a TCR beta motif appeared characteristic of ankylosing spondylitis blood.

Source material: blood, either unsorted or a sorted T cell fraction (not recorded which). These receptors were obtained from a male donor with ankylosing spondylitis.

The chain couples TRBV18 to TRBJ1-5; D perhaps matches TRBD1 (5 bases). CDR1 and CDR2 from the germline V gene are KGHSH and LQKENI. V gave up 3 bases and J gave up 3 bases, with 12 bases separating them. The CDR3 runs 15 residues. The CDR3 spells CASSPRDRLNQPQHF. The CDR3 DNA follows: TGTGCCAGCTCACCTAGGGACCGTCTCAATCAGCCCCAGCATTTT.

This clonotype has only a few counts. CDR3 sequence (DNA): TGTGCCAGCAGTCGGCCCGCCGGGACTACGGGGGGGGAGCAGTTCTTC. It encodes CASSRPAGTTGGEQFF. The chain carries TRBV7-9 and TRBJ2-1; 8 bases agree with TRBD2. V shed 6 bases, J shed 10 bases, and the junction held 17 bases outside the gene matches. Germline lookup yields CDR1 SEHNR and CDR2 FQNEAQ (reference sequence). The CDR3 extends over 16 amino acids.

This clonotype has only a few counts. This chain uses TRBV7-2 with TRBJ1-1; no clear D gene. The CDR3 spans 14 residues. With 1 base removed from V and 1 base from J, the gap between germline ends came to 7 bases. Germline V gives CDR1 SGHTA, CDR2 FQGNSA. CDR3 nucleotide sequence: TGTGCCAGCAGCTTAGTCTGGAGGAACACTGAAGCTTTCTTT. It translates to CASSLVWRNTEAFF.

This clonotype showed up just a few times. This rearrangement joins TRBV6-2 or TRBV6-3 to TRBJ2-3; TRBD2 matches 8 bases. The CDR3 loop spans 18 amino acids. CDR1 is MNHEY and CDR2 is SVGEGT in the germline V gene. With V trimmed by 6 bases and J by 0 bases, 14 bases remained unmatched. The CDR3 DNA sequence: TGTGCCAGCAGGCCCCCTTCCGGGAGGGCCGCGAGCACAGATACGCAGTATTTT. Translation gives CASRPPSGRAASTDTQYF.

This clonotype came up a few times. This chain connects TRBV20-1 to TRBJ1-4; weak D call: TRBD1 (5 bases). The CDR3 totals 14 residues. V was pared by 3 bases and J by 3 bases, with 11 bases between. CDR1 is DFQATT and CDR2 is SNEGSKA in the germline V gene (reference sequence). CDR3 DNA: TGCAGTGCTAGTGAGGGGTTGGCTAATGAAAAACTGTTTTTT. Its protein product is CSASEGLANEKLFF.

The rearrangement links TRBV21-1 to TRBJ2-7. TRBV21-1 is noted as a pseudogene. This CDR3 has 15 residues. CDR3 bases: TGTGCCAGCAGCCTCGGGGAAACAAACAGCTACGAGCAGTACTTC. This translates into CASSLGETNSYEQYF.

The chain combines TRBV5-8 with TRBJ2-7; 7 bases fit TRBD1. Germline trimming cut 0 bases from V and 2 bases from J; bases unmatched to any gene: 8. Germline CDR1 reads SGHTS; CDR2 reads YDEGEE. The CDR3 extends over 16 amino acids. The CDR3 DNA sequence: TGTGCCAGCAGCTTGGGAGTCGGGACAGATCCCTACGAGCAGTACTTC. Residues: CASSLGVGTDPYEQYF.

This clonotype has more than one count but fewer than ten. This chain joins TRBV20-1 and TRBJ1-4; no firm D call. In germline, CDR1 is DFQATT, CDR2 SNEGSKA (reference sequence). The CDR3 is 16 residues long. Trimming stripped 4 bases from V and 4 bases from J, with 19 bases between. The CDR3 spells CSAKRQLLWINEKLFF. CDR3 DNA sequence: TGCAGTGCTAAACGTCAGCTACTATGGATTAATGAAAAACTGTTTTTT.

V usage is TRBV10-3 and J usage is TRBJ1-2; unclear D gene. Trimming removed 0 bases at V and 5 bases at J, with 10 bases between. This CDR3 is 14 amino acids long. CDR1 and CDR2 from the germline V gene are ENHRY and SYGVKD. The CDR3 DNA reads TGTGCCATCAGTGAGTCTGGCCGTGAATATGGCTACACCTTC. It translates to CAISESGREYGYTF.

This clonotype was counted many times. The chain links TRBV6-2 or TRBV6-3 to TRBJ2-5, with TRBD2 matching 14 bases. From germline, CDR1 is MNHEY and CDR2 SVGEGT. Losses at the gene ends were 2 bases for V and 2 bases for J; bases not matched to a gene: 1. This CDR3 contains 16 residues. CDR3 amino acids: CASSYGLAGGQETQYF. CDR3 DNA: TGTGCCAGCAGTTACGGACTAGCGGGGGGTCAAGAGACCCAGTACTTC.

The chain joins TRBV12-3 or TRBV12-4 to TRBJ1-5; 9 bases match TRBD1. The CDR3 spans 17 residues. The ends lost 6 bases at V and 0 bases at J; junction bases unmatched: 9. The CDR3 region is CASRAGQGLNSNQPQHF. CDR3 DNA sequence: TGTGCCAGCAGGGCGGGACAGGGATTAAATAGCAATCAGCCCCAGCATTTT.

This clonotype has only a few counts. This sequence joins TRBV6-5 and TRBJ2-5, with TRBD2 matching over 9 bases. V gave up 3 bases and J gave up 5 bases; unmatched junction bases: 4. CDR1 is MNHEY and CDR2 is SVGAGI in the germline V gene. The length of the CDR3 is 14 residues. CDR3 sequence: CASSYHSGSETQYF. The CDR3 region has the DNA TGTGCCAGCAGTTATCATAGCGGGAGCGAGACCCAGTACTTC.